A few counts support the clone carrying this TCR beta chain. This record belongs to a study of Graves' ophthalmopathy and Graves' hyperthyroidism. V dropped 1 base and J dropped 4; count of bases not matched to a gene: 10. Germline V gene sequence: CDR1 LNHNV, CDR2 YYDKDF (reference sequence). CDR3 length: 18 amino acids. Researchers took RNA transcripts and amplified TCR beta CDR3 regions from them. After a first-round RT-PCR with HTBI primers, a second-round multiplex PCR was run. One entry per CDR3 protein results from TCRdb running MiXCR on the multiplex PCR reads. This sample yields almost 750,000 distinct CDR3 sequences, of which 40% are seen a single time; roughly 46% belongs to the top ten. Orbital computed tomography, thyroid ultrasound, TRAb, serum thyroxine and clinical symptoms formed the basis of diagnosis.

The receptor comes from an adult man with Graves' ophthalmopathy. The specimen sequenced was peripheral blood. The chain has TRBV15 and TRBJ1-1; 12 bases agree with TRBD1. The CDR3 DNA reads as TGTGCCACCAGCAGAGTGGGACAGGGGGCCCCGTGGGGCACTGAAGCTTTCTTT. Translation gives CATSRVGQGAPWGTEAFF. Using reference TRBV15 and TRBJ1-1 for the parts outside the CDR3, the full variable domain is DAMVIQNPRYQVTQFGKPVTLSCSQTLNHNVMYWYQQKSSQAPKLLFHYYDKDFNNEADTPDNFQSRRPNTSFCFLDIRSPGLGDTAMYLCATSRVGQGAPWGTEAFFGQGTRLTVV.